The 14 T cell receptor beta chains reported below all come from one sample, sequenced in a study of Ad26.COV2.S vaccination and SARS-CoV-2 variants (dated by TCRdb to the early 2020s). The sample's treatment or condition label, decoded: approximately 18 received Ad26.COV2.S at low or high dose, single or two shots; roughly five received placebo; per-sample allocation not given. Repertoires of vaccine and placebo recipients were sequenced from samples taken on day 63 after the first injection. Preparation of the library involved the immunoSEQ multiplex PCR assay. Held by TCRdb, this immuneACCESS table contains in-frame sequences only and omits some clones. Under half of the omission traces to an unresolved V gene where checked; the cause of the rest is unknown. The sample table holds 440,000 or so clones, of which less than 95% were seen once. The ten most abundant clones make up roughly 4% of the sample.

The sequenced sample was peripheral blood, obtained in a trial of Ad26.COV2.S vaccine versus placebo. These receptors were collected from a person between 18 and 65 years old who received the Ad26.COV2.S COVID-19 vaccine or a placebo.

The CDR3 region is CASNDKGLRRDTQYF. The DNA for the CDR3 is TGTGCCAGCAACGATAAGGGGCTAAGGAGAGATACGCAGTATTTT. The J gene is TRBJ2-3, the V gene TRBV5-6, with TRBD1 as a possible D gene (5 bases). CDR1 is SGHDT and CDR2 is YYEEEE in the germline V gene. V shed 6 bases and J shed 5 bases, with 19 bases lying between them. The CDR3 runs 15 residues. Drawing the rest from reference TRBV5-6 and TRBJ2-3, the complete variable domain is DAGVTQSPTHLIKTRGQQVTLRCSPKSGHDTVSWYQQALGQGPQFIFQYYEEEERQRGNFPDRFSGHQFPNYSSELNVNALLLGDSALYLCASNDKGLRRDTQYFGPGTRLTVL.

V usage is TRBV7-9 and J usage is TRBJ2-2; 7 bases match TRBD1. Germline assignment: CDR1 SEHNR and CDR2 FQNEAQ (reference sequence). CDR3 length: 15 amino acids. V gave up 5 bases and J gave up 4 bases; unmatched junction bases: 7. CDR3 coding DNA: TGTGCCAGCAGCCAGGGGGTCGGGACCACCGGGGAGCTGTTTTTT. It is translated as CASSQGVGTTGELFF.

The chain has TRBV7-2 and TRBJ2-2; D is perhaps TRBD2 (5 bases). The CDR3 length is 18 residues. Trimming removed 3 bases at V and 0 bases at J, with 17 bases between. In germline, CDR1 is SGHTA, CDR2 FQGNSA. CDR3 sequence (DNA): TGTGCCAGCAGCTTCAGCTCACCCCGAGGGCCGAACACCGGGGAGCTGTTTTTT. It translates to CASSFSSPRGPNTGELFF.

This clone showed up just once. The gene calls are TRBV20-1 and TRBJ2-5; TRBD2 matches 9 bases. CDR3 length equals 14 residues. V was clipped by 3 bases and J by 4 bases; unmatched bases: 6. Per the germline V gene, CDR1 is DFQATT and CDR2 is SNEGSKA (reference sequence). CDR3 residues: CSASIAGAGETQYF. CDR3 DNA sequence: TGCAGTGCTAGTATAGCGGGAGCGGGAGAGACCCAGTACTTC.

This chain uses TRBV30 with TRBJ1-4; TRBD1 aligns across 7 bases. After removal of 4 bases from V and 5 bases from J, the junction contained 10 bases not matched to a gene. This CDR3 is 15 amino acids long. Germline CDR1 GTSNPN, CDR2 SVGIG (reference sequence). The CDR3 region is CAWKVGGQRNEKLFF. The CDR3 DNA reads TGTGCCTGGAAGGTGGGGGGACAGAGAAATGAAAAACTGTTTTTT.

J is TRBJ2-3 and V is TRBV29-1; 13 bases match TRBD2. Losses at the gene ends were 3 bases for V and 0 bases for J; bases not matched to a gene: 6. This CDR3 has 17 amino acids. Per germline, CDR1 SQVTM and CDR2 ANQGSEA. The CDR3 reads CSVDLTSGRESTDTQYF. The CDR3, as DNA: TGCAGCGTTGACCTAACTAGCGGGAGGGAGAGCACAGATACGCAGTATTTT.

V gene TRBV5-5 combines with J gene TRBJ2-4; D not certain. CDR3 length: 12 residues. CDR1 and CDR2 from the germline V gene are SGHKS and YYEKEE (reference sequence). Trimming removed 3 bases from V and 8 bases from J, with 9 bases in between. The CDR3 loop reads CASSSTSYIQYF. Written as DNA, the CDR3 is TGTGCCAGCAGCTCGACCAGCTACATTCAGTACTTC. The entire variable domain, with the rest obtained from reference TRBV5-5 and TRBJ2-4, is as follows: DAGVTQSPTHLIKTRGQQVTLRCSPISGHKSVSWYQQVLGQGPQFIFQYYEKEERGRGNFPDRFSARQFPNYSSELNVNALLLGDSALYLCASSSTSYIQYFGAGTRLSVL.

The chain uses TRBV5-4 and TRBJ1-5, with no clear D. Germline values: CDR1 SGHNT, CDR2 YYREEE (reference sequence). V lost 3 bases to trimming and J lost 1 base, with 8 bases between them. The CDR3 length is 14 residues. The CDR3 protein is CASSSKGSNQPQHF. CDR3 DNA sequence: TGTGCCAGCAGCTCCAAGGGCAGCAATCAGCCCCAGCATTTT. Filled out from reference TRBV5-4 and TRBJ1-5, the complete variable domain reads ETGVTQSPTHLIKTRGQQVTLRCSSQSGHNTVSWYQQALGQGPQFIFQYYREEENGRGNFPPRFSGLQFPNYSSELNVNALELDDSALYLCASSSKGSNQPQHFGDGTRLSIL.

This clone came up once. CDR3 amino acids: CASQGYEQYF. The CDR3 bases are TGTGCCAGTCAAGGCTACGAGCAGTACTTC. The chain recombines TRBV28 with TRBJ2-7, with unresolved D. This CDR3 region has 10 residues. V lost 9 bases and J 3 bases, leaving 6 bases between the germline ends. CDR1 and CDR2 (germline): MDHEN, SYDVKM.

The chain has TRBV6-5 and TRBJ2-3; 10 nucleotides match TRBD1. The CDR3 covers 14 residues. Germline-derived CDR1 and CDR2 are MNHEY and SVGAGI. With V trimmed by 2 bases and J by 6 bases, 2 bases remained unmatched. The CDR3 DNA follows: TGTGCCAGCAGTTACCGACAGGGGGCGGATACGCAGTATTTT. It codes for CASSYRQGADTQYF.

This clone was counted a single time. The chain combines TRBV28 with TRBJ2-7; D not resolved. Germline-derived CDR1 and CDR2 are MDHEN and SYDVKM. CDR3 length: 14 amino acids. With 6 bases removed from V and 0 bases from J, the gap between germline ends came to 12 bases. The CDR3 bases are TGTGCCAGCAGGAGTACTTTGAGCTCCTACGAGCAGTACTTC. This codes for CASRSTLSSYEQYF.

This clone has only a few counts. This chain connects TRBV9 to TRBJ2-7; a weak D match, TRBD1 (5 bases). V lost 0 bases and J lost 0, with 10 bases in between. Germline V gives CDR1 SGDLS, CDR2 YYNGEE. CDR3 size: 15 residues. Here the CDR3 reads CASSVGVGASYEQYF. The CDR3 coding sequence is TGTGCCAGCAGCGTAGGAGTAGGGGCCTCCTACGAGCAGTACTTC.

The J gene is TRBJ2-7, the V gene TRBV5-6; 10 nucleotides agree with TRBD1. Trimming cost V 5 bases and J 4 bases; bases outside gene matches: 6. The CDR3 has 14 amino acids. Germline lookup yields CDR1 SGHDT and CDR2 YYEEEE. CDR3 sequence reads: CASRGWDRGYEQYF. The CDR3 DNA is TGTGCCAGCAGGGGGTGGGACAGGGGTTACGAGCAGTACTTC.

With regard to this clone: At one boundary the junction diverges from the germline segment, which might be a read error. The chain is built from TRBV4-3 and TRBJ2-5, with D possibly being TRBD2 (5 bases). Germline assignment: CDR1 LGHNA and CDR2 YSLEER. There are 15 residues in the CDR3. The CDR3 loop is CTSSRACGGQETQYF. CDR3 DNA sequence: TGCACCAGCAGCCGCGCTTGTGGCGGGCAAGAGACCCAGTACTTC.